This TCR beta chain comes out of a study of T cells after posttransplantation cyclophosphamide. This clone was seen many times. The method was immunoSEQ multiplex PCR; TCRdb's version includes in-frame clones alone and lacks a portion of them. The specimen has about 38,000 clones, none found just once. This CDR3 contains 15 residues. Trimming took off 2 bases at V and 6 bases at J, with 15 bases between the two ends. The germline gives CDR1 MNHEY, CDR2 SVGAGI. The sequencing sample was made of PBMCs. The receptor comes from a man aged 50 to 60 in good health, CMV-negative, and a related stem cell transplant donor. The chain joins TRBV6-5 to TRBJ2-3, with D perhaps TRBD2 (7 bases). CDR3 protein: CASSYETGGGDTQYF. As DNA, the CDR3 is TGTGCCAGCAGTTACGAGACGGGGGGCGGGGATACGCAGTATTTT.